The 21 T cell receptor beta chains below all came from one sample that was sequenced in a study of shared clonotypes between healthy human individuals. TCRdb's table, derived via immunoSEQ multiplex PCR, lists solely in-frame clones and lacks some. Of around 2.1 million clones in the sample, under 95% were seen once. CD45RO negativity and positive selection for CCR7 defined naive CD8 cells, a population that excluded terminally differentiated effector memory CD45RA+ cells. Specimen: naive CD8+ T cells from PBMCs. These TCRs come from a man between 18 and 29 years old in good health. Some clones in this sample may be carry-over from other donors' samples.

This clone showed up just a few times. This chain uses TRBV6-5 with TRBJ1-1; 7 bases are a match to TRBD1. Trimming at V came to 5 bases and at J to 1 base, leaving 7 bases not matched to a gene. Germline V CDR1 and CDR2: MNHEY, SVGAGI. The CDR3 sequence is 15 residues long. This CDR3 is CASSPEQGTNTEAFF. CDR3 bases: TGTGCCAGCAGTCCTGAACAGGGGACGAACACTGAAGCTTTCTTT.

This clone showed up just once. The chain couples TRBV27 to TRBJ2-7; no clear D. V dropped 4 bases and J dropped 2 bases, with 18 bases sitting between them. The length of the CDR3 is 16 residues. In germline, CDR1 is MNHEY, CDR2 SMNVEV (reference sequence). Here the CDR3 reads CASSSSFGEQTYEQYF. CDR3 nucleotides: TGTGCCAGCAGTTCGTCCTTTGGTGAACAAACCTACGAGCAGTACTTC.

V usage is TRBV15 and J usage is TRBJ1-1; D uncertain. The CDR3 is made up of 13 amino acids. Looked up from germline, CDR1 is LNHNV and CDR2 is YYDKDF (reference sequence). Trimming stripped 2 bases from V and 5 bases from J, with 9 bases between. Written as DNA, the CDR3 is TGTGCCACCAGCAGATCCGACCGGACTGAAGCTTTCTTT. Its protein product is CATSRSDRTEAFF.

The chain carries TRBV28 and TRBJ2-7; D is perhaps TRBD2 (6 bases). Trimming removed 9 bases from V and 5 bases from J, with 20 bases in between. Per germline, CDR1 MDHEN and CDR2 SYDVKM. CDR3 length: 14 amino acids. In nucleotides, the CDR3 is TGTGCCAGTCGAACGGGACTTCGAAGTCACGAGCAGTACTTC. This translates into CASRTGLRSHEQYF.

CDR3 protein: CATRAGGQTQYF. In DNA, the CDR3 is TGTGCCACCAGGGCCGGGGGCCAGACCCAGTACTTC. V and J are TRBV10-3 and TRBJ2-5; TRBD1 or TRBD2 may be the D gene (6 bases each). The germline V and J ends were trimmed by 10 bases and 6 bases, with 15 bases remaining between them. Germline CDR1 is ENHRY and CDR2 is SYGVKD. The CDR3 consists of 12 residues.

This chain connects TRBV4-1 to TRBJ1-1; unclear D gene. Trimming took 0 bases from V and 0 from J, leaving 11 bases between them. CDR1 is MGHRA, CDR2 YSYEKL, per germline. The CDR3 contains 16 residues. The CDR3 reads CASSQDSWGLNTEAFF. The CDR3 DNA reads as TGCGCCAGCAGCCAAGATAGTTGGGGTTTGAACACTGAAGCTTTCTTT.

Worth noting for this clone: Other nucleotide sequences from this sample produce the same CDR3. This chain uses TRBV28 with TRBJ2-7; D is uncertain. Trimming removed 1 base at V and 1 base at J, with 8 bases between. The germline gives CDR1 MDHEN, CDR2 SYDVKM. The length of the CDR3 is 14 residues. The CDR3 sequence is CASSLYVGSYEQYF. The DNA for the CDR3 is TGTGCCAGCAGTTTATATGTGGGATCCTACGAGCAGTACTTC.

The DNA of the CDR3 is TGTGCCAGCAGTCCCGACCTCCTAGCGAACATTCAGTACTTC. This encodes CASSPDLLANIQYF. The chain couples TRBV7-9 to TRBJ2-4; tentative D call: TRBD2 (6 bases). The CDR3 spans 14 residues. Trimming left V 6 bases short and J 7 bases short, with 16 bases between. CDR1 is SEHNR and CDR2 is FQNEAQ in the germline V gene (reference sequence).

The V and J genes are TRBV4-1 and TRBJ1-5; D ambiguous. The CDR3 spans 18 residues. Germline CDR1 is MGHRA and CDR2 is YSYEKL. Trimming shortened V by 4 bases and J by 0 bases, and 19 bases separated the two germline ends. CDR3 sequence (DNA): TGCGCCAGCAGCCTCGACCCCCCAGAAGGTTATAGCAATCAGCCCCAGCATTTT. Translation: CASSLDPPEGYSNQPQHF.

This sequence joins TRBV7-9 and TRBJ2-4; 7 bases fit TRBD2. Germline assignment: CDR1 SEHNR and CDR2 FQNEAQ (reference sequence). Trimming cost V 5 bases and J 1 base; bases outside gene matches: 8. The CDR3 has 16 residues. Here the CDR3 DNA reads TGTGCCAGCAGCGTTACTAGCGAGGGGGCCAAAAACATTCAGTACTTC. Translation gives CASSVTSEGAKNIQYF.

The V call is TRBV7-2, the J call TRBJ2-7; TRBD2 matches at 8 bases. CDR1 and CDR2 from the germline V gene are SGHTA and FQGNSA. CDR3 length equals 15 residues. V dropped 2 bases and J dropped 1; count of bases not matched to a gene: 4. The CDR3 is CASSLNGLASYEQYF. CDR3 coding DNA: TGTGCCAGCAGCTTAAACGGACTAGCATCCTACGAGCAGTACTTC.

The gene calls are TRBV29-1 and TRBJ2-5; 8 positions match TRBD1. Germline assignment: CDR1 SQVTM and CDR2 ANQGSEA. The CDR3 extends over 15 amino acids. The trim removed 5 bases at V and 2 bases at J, leaving 10 bases unmatched. CDR3 residues: CSVRSGQGPQETQYF. DNA for the CDR3: TGCAGCGTTAGATCAGGACAGGGCCCGCAAGAGACCCAGTACTTC.

The rearrangement uses TRBV9 and TRBJ2-7; D is perhaps TRBD1 (5 bases). V was cut by 3 bases and J by 0 bases, with 10 bases left in between. Germline lookup yields CDR1 SGDLS and CDR2 YYNGEE. This CDR3 has 14 amino acids. The CDR3 DNA is TGTGCCAGCAGCGAGGCAGGGAACTCCTACGAGCAGTACTTC. It encodes CASSEAGNSYEQYF.

The chain uses TRBV29-1 and TRBJ2-7; D is ambiguous. The CDR3 consists of 13 residues. Germline CDR1 SQVTM, CDR2 ANQGSEA. Trimming removed 7 bases at V and 0 bases at J, with 13 bases between. This chain's CDR3 is CSARSPSSYEQYF. The CDR3 DNA follows: TGCAGCGCCCGTTCCCCCAGCTCCTACGAGCAGTACTTC.

The V and J genes are TRBV27 and TRBJ2-1; 9 nucleotides align to TRBD2. CDR1 and CDR2 from the germline V gene are MNHEY and SMNVEV (reference sequence). CDR3 length: 17 residues. J lost 7 bases, V lost 6 bases, and 16 bases had no gene match. The CDR3 loop is CASSLAVGGRAVNEQFF. The CDR3 DNA reads as TGTGCCAGCAGCCTTGCGGTGGGCGGGAGGGCTGTGAATGAGCAGTTCTTC.

V is TRBV28 and J is TRBJ2-3, with 13 bases that match TRBD2. The V and J ends lost 6 bases and 2 bases, in that order; junction bases with no gene match: 17. The CDR3 runs 20 residues. In germline, CDR1 is MDHEN, CDR2 SYDVKM. The CDR3 DNA reads as TGTGCCAGCAGCTGGTCGGGACTAGCGGGACCCAAAACCCCCACAGATACGCAGTATTTT. Protein product: CASSWSGLAGPKTPTDTQYF.

The J gene is TRBJ2-1, the V gene TRBV5-6; TRBD2 might be the D (5 bases). Trimming cost V 2 bases and J 2 bases, with 8 bases left between them. This CDR3 comprises 14 residues. Germline CDR1 SGHDT, CDR2 YYEEEE. This CDR3 reads CASSFTGAYNEQFF. CDR3 in DNA: TGTGCCAGCAGCTTTACCGGGGCCTACAATGAGCAGTTCTTC.

The rearrangement joins TRBV5-1 to TRBJ2-5, with 7 bases lining up with TRBD2. Germline-derived CDR1 and CDR2 are SGHRS and YFSETQ. J lost 0 bases, V lost 7 bases, and 12 bases had no gene match. The CDR3 covers 16 residues. Here the CDR3 DNA reads TGCGCCAGCCGGGGGGTGGTTCGAATCGACCAAGAGACCCAGTACTTC. This gives the protein CASRGVVRIDQETQYF.

The rearrangement links TRBV2 to TRBJ1-1; no clear D. CDR3 size: 13 residues. Deletions cut 6 bases from V and 1 base from J, with 9 bases between. The germline V gene has CDR1 SNHLY and CDR2 FYNNEI. DNA of the CDR3: TGTGCCAGCAGCGAGTCAGGGAACACTGAAGCTTTCTTT. This gives the protein CASSESGNTEAFF.

The chain combines TRBV19 with TRBJ2-7; D might be TRBD2 (5 bases). CDR1 is LNHDA and CDR2 is SQIVND in the germline V gene (reference sequence). The CDR3 covers 15 residues. The V end was cut by 3 bases, the J end by 0 bases, with 12 bases between. CDR3 loop: CASSIMDSNSYEQYF. As DNA, the CDR3 is TGTGCCAGTAGTATCATGGACTCCAACTCCTACGAGCAGTACTTC.

This clone was picked up one time. J is TRBJ2-1 and V is TRBV11-2, with D tentatively TRBD1 or TRBD2 (6 bases each). Trimming removed 3 bases from V and 8 bases from J, with 17 bases in between. The CDR3 extends over 15 amino acids. CDR1 is SGHAT and CDR2 is FQNNGV in the germline V gene. CDR3 sequence (DNA): TGTGCCAGCAGCTTCGGGCTAGGGGGGTGGGATGAGCAGTTCTTC. Its translation: CASSFGLGGWDEQFF.